This TCR beta chain was profiled in a study of T-cell memory formation after mild COVID-19. The CDR3 spans 11 residues. Germline CDR1 reads MNHNS; CDR2 reads SASEGT. V shed 7 bases and J shed 8 bases, with 10 bases lying between them. MiXCR, applied by TCRdb to the 5' RACE reads, yields one record per CDR3 protein. The sample holds 350,000 to 450,000 distinct CDR3 sequences, 13% to 15% seen once. The TCR comes from a man between 18 and 29 years old who had mild COVID-19 (a few samples of this study predate the infection). Cell type and time point are not known. The V gene is TRBV6-1, the J gene TRBJ2-3; D gene ambiguous. Sequences were obtained from PBMCs or a T cell subset sorted from them (not recorded which). The CDR3 DNA sequence: TGTGCCAGCAAGGGTGTGCTTACGCAGTATTTT. As protein: CASKGVLTQYF.